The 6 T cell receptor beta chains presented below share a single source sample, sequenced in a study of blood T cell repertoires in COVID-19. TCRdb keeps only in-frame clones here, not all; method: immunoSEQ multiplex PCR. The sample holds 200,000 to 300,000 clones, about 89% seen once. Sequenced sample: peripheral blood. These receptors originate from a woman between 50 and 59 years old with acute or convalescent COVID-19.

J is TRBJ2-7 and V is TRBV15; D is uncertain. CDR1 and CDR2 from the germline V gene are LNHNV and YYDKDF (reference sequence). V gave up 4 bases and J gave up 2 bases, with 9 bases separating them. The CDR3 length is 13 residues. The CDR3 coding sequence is TGTGCCACCAGCATGGCTGGAGCCTACGAGCAGTACTTC. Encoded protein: CATSMAGAYEQYF.

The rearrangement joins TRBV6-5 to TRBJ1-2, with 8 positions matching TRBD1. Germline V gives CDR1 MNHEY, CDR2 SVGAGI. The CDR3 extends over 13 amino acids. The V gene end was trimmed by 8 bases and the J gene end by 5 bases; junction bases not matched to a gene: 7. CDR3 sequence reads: CASRDRGWYGYTF. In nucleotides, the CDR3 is TGTGCCAGCCGAGACAGGGGCTGGTATGGCTACACCTTC.

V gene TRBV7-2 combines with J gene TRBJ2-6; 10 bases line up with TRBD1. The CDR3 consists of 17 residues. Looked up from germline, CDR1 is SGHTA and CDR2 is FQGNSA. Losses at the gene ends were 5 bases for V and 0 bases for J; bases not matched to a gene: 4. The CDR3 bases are TGTGCCAGCAGCCCGACAGGGGGCCGCTCTGGGGCCAACGTCCTGACTTTC. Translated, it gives CASSPTGGRSGANVLTF.

The CDR3 region is CASNRTGSLAKNIQYF. The DNA for the CDR3 is TGTGCCAGCAATAGGACAGGGTCTCTAGCCAAAAACATTCAGTACTTC. The chain recombines TRBV27 with TRBJ2-4; 8 positions match TRBD1. V dropped 7 bases and J dropped 0; count of bases not matched to a gene: 8. Germline lookup yields CDR1 MNHEY and CDR2 SMNVEV (reference sequence). This CDR3 contains 16 residues.

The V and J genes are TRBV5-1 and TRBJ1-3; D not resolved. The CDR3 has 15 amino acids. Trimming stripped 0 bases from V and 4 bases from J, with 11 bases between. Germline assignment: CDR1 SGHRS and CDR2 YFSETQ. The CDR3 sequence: CASSLDGGWGNTIYF. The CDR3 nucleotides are TGCGCCAGCAGCTTGGATGGAGGGTGGGGAAACACCATATATTTT.

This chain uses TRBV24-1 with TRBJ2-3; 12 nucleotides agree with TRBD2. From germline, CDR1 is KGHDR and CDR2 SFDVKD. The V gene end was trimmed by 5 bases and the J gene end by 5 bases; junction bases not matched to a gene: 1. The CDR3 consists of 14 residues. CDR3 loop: CATSGLAGEDTQYF. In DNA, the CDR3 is TGTGCCACCAGTGGACTAGCGGGAGAAGATACGCAGTATTTT.